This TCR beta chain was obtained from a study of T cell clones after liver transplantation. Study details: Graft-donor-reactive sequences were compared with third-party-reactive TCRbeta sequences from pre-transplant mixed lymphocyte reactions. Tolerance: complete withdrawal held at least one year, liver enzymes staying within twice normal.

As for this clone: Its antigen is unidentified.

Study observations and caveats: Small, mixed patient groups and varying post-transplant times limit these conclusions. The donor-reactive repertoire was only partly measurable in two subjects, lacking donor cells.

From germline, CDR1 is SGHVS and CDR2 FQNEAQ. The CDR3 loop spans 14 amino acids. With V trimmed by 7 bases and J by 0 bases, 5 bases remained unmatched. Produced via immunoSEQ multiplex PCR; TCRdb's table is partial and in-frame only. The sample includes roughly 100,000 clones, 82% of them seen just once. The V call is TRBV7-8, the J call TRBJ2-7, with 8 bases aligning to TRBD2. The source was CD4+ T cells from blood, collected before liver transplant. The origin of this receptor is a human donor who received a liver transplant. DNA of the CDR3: TGTGCCAGCATAACCGGGACTAGCTCCTACGAGCAGTACTTC. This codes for CASITGTSSYEQYF.